This T cell receptor (beta chain) was profiled in a study of T cell repertoires in cytomegalovirus infection. TCRdb itself ran the reads through MiXCR, one entry per CDR3 protein. In the table there are about 200,000 distinct CDR3 sequences, approximately 9.6% of which are singletons. This clonotype was seen repeatedly, ten times or more. Trimming removed 5 bases from V and 2 bases from J; junction bases left unmatched: 8. Germline-derived CDR1 and CDR2 are SGHAT and FQNNGV. The CDR3 spans 16 residues. The sample consisted of PBMCs. The receptor was isolated from a human donor in good health (CMV status not recorded). Some clones in this sample may be carry-over from other donors' samples. The chain uses TRBV11-2 and TRBJ2-1; 8 nucleotides match TRBD2. Here the CDR3 DNA reads TGTGCCAGCAGCCTACGTAGCGGGAATCCCTACAATGAGCAGTTCTTC. Protein product: CASSLRSGNPYNEQFF.